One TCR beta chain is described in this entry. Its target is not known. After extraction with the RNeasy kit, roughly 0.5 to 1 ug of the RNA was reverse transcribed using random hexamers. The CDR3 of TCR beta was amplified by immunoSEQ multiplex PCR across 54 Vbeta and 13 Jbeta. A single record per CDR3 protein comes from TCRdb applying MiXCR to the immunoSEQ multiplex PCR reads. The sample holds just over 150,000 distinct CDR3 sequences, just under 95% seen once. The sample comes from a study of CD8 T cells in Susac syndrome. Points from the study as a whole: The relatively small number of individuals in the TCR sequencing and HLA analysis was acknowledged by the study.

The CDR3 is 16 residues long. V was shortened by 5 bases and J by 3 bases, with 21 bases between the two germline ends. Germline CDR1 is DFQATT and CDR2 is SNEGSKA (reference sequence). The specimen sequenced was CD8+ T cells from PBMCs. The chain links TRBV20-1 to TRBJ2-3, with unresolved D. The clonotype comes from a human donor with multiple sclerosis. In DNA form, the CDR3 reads TGCAGTGCTGGCATAAACGCGTGGGGTTTTACAGATACGCAGTATTTT. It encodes CSAGINAWGFTDTQYF.